Below are 13 T cell receptor beta chains sequenced from a single sample in a study of T cell changes during pregnancy in multiple sclerosis. Profiled with immunoSEQ multiplex PCR; TCRdb holds only in-frame clones, not every one. Of 20,000 to 25,000 clones listed, more than 80% were seen once; the top ten hold around 8%. The sequencing used CD8+ T cells from peripheral blood mononuclear cells, collected in the first trimester of pregnancy. These receptor sequences come from a female donor in good health, enrolled as a control in a pregnancy study.

This clone was picked up one time. The chain employs TRBV5-6 and TRBJ2-7; 7 bases agree with TRBD1. CDR1 is SGHDT and CDR2 is YYEEEE in the germline V gene. The CDR3 extends over 14 amino acids. The J segment lost 3 bases and the V segment lost 4 bases, leaving 7 bases of the junction unmatched. The CDR3 DNA sequence: TGTGCCAGCAGCACCAGACAGGGCGGCTACGAGCAGTACTTC. Protein: CASSTRQGGYEQYF.

The rearrangement links TRBV4-3 to TRBJ2-6; 8 bases align to TRBD1. Germline-derived CDR1 and CDR2 are LGHNA and YSLEER. CDR3 length: 17 amino acids. The V segment lost 1 base and the J segment 0 bases; nucleotides outside the gene matches: 2. The DNA of the CDR3 is TGCGCCAGCAGCCAAGCCGGGACAGGCTCTGGGGCCAACGTCCTGACTTTC. This sequence encodes CASSQAGTGSGANVLTF.

CDR3 bases: TGTGCCAGCAGCCCGGGACTAGCGGCAAACTACGAGCAGTACTTC. It translates to CASSPGLAANYEQYF. The genes are TRBV27 and TRBJ2-7; 11 bases align to TRBD2. CDR3 length: 15 residues. From germline, CDR1 is MNHEY and CDR2 SMNVEV (reference sequence). J lost 3 bases, V lost 6 bases, and 7 bases had no gene match.

This clone was counted only a few times. V usage is TRBV4-3 and J usage is TRBJ2-5; TRBD2 agrees at 8 bases. The CDR3 is 15 amino acids. V lost 4 bases, J lost 5 bases, and 9 bases stayed unmatched. Germline V gene data show CDR1 as LGHNA and CDR2 as YSLEER. The chain's CDR3 is CASSLRGGMRETQYF. In DNA, the CDR3 is TGCGCCAGCAGCCTTCGGGGGGGAATGCGTGAGACCCAGTACTTC.

The V call is TRBV11-2, the J call TRBJ2-5, with D possibly matching TRBD1 (5 bases). This CDR3 spans 14 amino acids. Germline V CDR1 and CDR2: SGHAT, FQNNGV. Deletions cut 1 base from V and 2 bases from J, with 8 bases between. The CDR3: CASSLAGFQETQYF. CDR3 nucleotide sequence: TGTGCCAGCAGCTTAGCAGGGTTTCAAGAGACCCAGTACTTC.

CDR3 nucleotide sequence: TGTGCCTGGGCTCATGGTAGCGGATCCTACGAGCAGTACTTC. It codes for CAWAHGSGSYEQYF. The rearrangement uses TRBV30 and TRBJ2-7; possible D gene TRBD2, 6 bases. This CDR3 contains 14 residues. Trimming took 5 bases from V and 1 from J, leaving 15 bases between them. Per the germline V gene, CDR1 is GTSNPN and CDR2 is SVGIG (reference sequence).

The chain employs TRBV6-5 and TRBJ1-2, with TRBD1 matching 8 bases. Losses at the gene ends were 6 bases for V and 7 bases for J; bases not matched to a gene: 7. CDR1 MNHEY and CDR2 SVGAGI come from the germline V gene. The CDR3 length is 13 residues. The CDR3 nucleotides read TGTGCCAGCAGCTACAGGGGGTCAGGTGGCTACACCTTC. Its protein is CASSYRGSGGYTF.

The chain joins TRBV4-2 to TRBJ2-7, with a tentative D call TRBD1 (6 bases). Germline V lookup: CDR1 LGHNA, CDR2 YNFKEQ. The CDR3 is 14 amino acids. V lost 2 bases and J 3 bases, leaving 11 bases between the germline ends. CDR3 sequence (DNA): TGTGCCAGCAGCCAACCCTTGGACAGCTACGAGCAGTACTTC. Translating it yields CASSQPLDSYEQYF.

The chain carries TRBV4-3 and TRBJ2-1; a weak D match, TRBD1 (5 bases). Germline loops: CDR1 LGHNA, CDR2 YSLEER. The V and J ends lost 0 bases and 0 bases respectively, with 9 bases between them. This CDR3 has 16 residues. This CDR3 is CASSQDQGGSYNEQFF. The CDR3 DNA follows: TGCGCCAGCAGCCAAGATCAGGGTGGCTCCTACAATGAGCAGTTCTTC.

This chain uses TRBV27 with TRBJ2-7; 8 nucleotides match TRBD1. Trimming at V came to 3 bases and at J to 2 bases, leaving 3 bases not matched to a gene. The germline V gene has CDR1 MNHEY and CDR2 SMNVEV (reference sequence). This CDR3 spans 14 amino acids. This CDR3 is CASSLDRDAYEQYF. In nucleotides, the CDR3 is TGTGCCAGCAGTTTGGACAGGGACGCCTACGAGCAGTACTTC.

CDR3 sequence (DNA): TGTGCCAGCAGTGGACTGGGGACAGGCTTGAGCTACGAGCAGTACTTC. Protein sequence: CASSGLGTGLSYEQYF. This chain links TRBV27 with TRBJ2-7, with 8 bases lining up with TRBD1. Per the germline V gene, CDR1 is MNHEY and CDR2 is SMNVEV (reference sequence). The V gene end was trimmed by 5 bases and the J gene end by 3 bases; junction bases not matched to a gene: 12. The CDR3 covers 16 residues.

V usage is TRBV4-2 and J usage is TRBJ2-7, with TRBD1 matching over 9 bases. Looked up from germline, CDR1 is LGHNA and CDR2 is YNFKEQ. The CDR3 length is 19 residues. With 0 bases clipped from V and 4 bases from J, the junction kept 16 bases outside the gene matches. This chain's CDR3 is CASSQENPPTGGSGYEQYF. DNA for the CDR3: TGTGCCAGCAGCCAAGAAAACCCCCCGACAGGGGGGTCTGGGTACGAGCAGTACTTC.

This chain joins TRBV4-3 and TRBJ2-5, with 12 bases fitting TRBD1. Per germline, CDR1 LGHNA and CDR2 YSLEER. V dropped 4 bases and J dropped 5; count of bases not matched to a gene: 11. This CDR3 has 17 amino acids. CDR3 in DNA: TGCGCCAGCAGCCCTGCCTCCGGGACAGGGGGCGGTGAGACCCAGTACTTC. Protein product: CASSPASGTGGGETQYF.